These 19 T cell receptor beta chains came from one sample sequenced in a study of blood T cells in healthy people across ages. Then a second PCR, running roughly 7 to 11 cycles, was carried out with a sample-barcoded 5' primer and a J-beta primer mix. TCRdb itself ran the 5' RACE reads through MiXCR, one entry per CDR3 protein. The sample consists of approximately 1.5 million distinct CDR3 sequences, about 31% of them appearing once. Material: blood. All receptors derive from a woman in her 30s in good health.

This clonotype turned up a few times. V usage is TRBV7-2 and J usage is TRBJ2-1, with TRBD1 identical over 8 bases. V shed 3 bases and J 3 bases; nucleotides not matched to a gene: 10. This CDR3 region has 17 residues. The germline V gene has CDR1 SGHTA and CDR2 FQGNSA. This chain's CDR3 is CASSFRTGFILYNEQFF. The CDR3 DNA reads TGTGCCAGCAGCTTTCGGACAGGGTTTATTCTCTACAATGAGCAGTTCTTC.

This clonotype occurred many times. The rearrangement links TRBV29-1 to TRBJ2-3, with a possible D match to TRBD2 (7 bases). CDR3 length: 14 amino acids. The V gene lost 3 bases and the J gene lost 0 bases, with 10 bases spanning the gap. In germline, CDR1 is SQVTM, CDR2 ANQGSEA. This chain's CDR3 is CSVDEGGSTDTQYF. CDR3 DNA sequence: TGCAGCGTTGATGAGGGGGGGAGCACAGATACGCAGTATTTT.

This clonotype appeared a few times. J is TRBJ2-4 and V is TRBV30; unclear D gene. The CDR3 totals 14 residues. The V and J ends lost 0 bases and 0 bases respectively, with 6 bases between them. Per the germline V gene, CDR1 is GTSNPN and CDR2 is SVGIG (reference sequence). The CDR3 protein is CAWSVLEAKNIQYF. In DNA, the CDR3 is TGTGCCTGGAGTGTACTCGAAGCCAAAAACATTCAGTACTTC.

This chain connects TRBV4-1 to TRBJ2-1; D is undetermined. Per germline, CDR1 MGHRA and CDR2 YSYEKL. Deletions cut 4 bases from V and 10 bases from J, with 14 bases between. This CDR3 has 13 amino acids. CDR3 DNA: TGCGCCAGCAGCCTCCCCTTAGGCAACGAGCAGTTCTTC. Protein sequence: CASSLPLGNEQFF.

The gene calls are TRBV20-1 and TRBJ2-1; the match to TRBD2 covers 13 bases. The CDR3 covers 19 residues. Germline CDR1 reads DFQATT; CDR2 reads SNEGSKA (reference sequence). V was clipped by 1 base and J by 7 bases; unmatched bases: 16. CDR3 protein: CSARVPYTSGGALSNEQFF. CDR3 in DNA: TGCAGTGCTAGAGTCCCCTATACTAGCGGGGGGGCCCTTTCTAATGAGCAGTTCTTC.

The chain couples TRBV5-1 to TRBJ2-4; 7 nucleotides match TRBD1. With V trimmed by 1 base and J by 4 bases, 5 bases remained unmatched. The CDR3 covers 15 residues. Germline CDR1 and CDR2: SGHRS and YFSETQ. The DNA for the CDR3 is TGCGCCAGCAGCTTGAATGGACAGGAGAAAAACATTCAGTACTTC. Residues: CASSLNGQEKNIQYF.

This chain joins TRBV13 and TRBJ1-3; possible D gene TRBD1, 6 bases. V was trimmed by 5 bases and J by 7 bases, leaving 15 bases between them. Looked up from germline, CDR1 is PRHDT and CDR2 is FYEKMQ (reference sequence). The CDR3 has 14 amino acids. The CDR3 reads CASSGRGEVNTIYF. In DNA form, the CDR3 reads TGTGCCAGCAGCGGCAGGGGAGAGGTGAACACCATATATTTT.

The V gene is TRBV7-8, the J gene TRBJ2-7; tentatively, D is TRBD1 or TRBD2 (6 bases each). The CDR3 runs 13 residues. Germline CDR1 reads SGHVS; CDR2 reads FQNEAQ. V was clipped by 6 bases and J by 7 bases, with 16 bases between them. The DNA of the CDR3 is TGTGCCAGCAGTCCTAAGAGAGGGGGGGAGCAGTACTTC. It yields the protein CASSPKRGGEQYF.

The chain couples TRBV20-1 to TRBJ2-7, with D possibly TRBD1 on 5 matching bases. The CDR3 length is 13 residues. The germline V gene has CDR1 DFQATT and CDR2 SNEGSKA (reference sequence). Trimming took 3 bases from V and 5 from J, leaving 14 bases between them. The CDR3: CSASPTWTNEQYF. CDR3 coding DNA: TGCAGTGCTAGCCCTACCTGGACAAACGAGCAGTACTTC.

The V and J genes are TRBV9 and TRBJ2-1, with D uncertain. V gave up 2 bases and J gave up 4 bases, with 10 bases separating them. The CDR3 totals 14 residues. The germline gives CDR1 SGDLS, CDR2 YYNGEE. CDR3 residues: CASSVSGFYNEQFF. The CDR3 DNA follows: TGTGCCAGCAGCGTGTCGGGTTTTTACAATGAGCAGTTCTTC.

This CDR3 is CASSRIADGQEDTQYF. The CDR3 coding sequence is TGTGCCAGCAGCCGTATAGCGGACGGGCAGGAGGATACGCAGTATTTT. J is TRBJ2-3 and V is TRBV12-3 or TRBV12-4; a possible D gene is TRBD2 (6 bases). The length of the CDR3 is 16 residues. V was pared by 6 bases and J by 6 bases, with 22 bases between.

The chain employs TRBV4-1 and TRBJ2-1, with D possibly being TRBD1 or TRBD2 (5 bases each). Near its end, the DNA agrees better with TRBJ2-7, so the J call may be wrong. Germline CDR1 and CDR2: MGHRA and YSYEKL. The CDR3 is 17 residues long. The CDR3 bases are TGCGCCAGCAGCCAAAACACGGGGCGAGAGGGCCGTTACGAGCAGTACTTC. Translating gives CASSQNTGREGRYEQYF.

The chain combines TRBV10-3 with TRBJ2-7; a possible D gene is TRBD2 (6 bases). Trimming cost V 10 bases and J 2 bases, with 15 bases left between them. This CDR3 has 13 amino acids. Germline V gene data show CDR1 as ENHRY and CDR2 as SYGVKD. The chain's CDR3 is CATRLGGAYEQYF. The CDR3 DNA reads TGTGCCACTCGGTTGGGGGGAGCCTACGAGCAGTACTTC.

The chain recombines TRBV20-1 with TRBJ2-3; TRBD2 matches at 8 bases. CDR3 length: 15 amino acids. CDR1 and CDR2 from the germline V gene are DFQATT and SNEGSKA (reference sequence). J lost 4 bases, V lost 0 bases, and 6 bases had no gene match. The DNA of the CDR3 is TGCAGTGCTAGAGATACAGCGGGAGAGGCAGATACGCAGTATTTT. This encodes CSARDTAGEADTQYF.

The chain recombines TRBV2 with TRBJ1-1; D unclear. Germline-derived CDR1 and CDR2 are SNHLY and FYNNEI. The CDR3 totals 12 residues. V was clipped by 5 bases and J by 7 bases, with 11 bases between them. The CDR3 DNA reads as TGTGCCAGCAGTCAAGAGCAGGTTGAAGCTTTCTTT. The encoded protein is CASSQEQVEAFF.

The genes are TRBV4-1 and TRBJ1-1; D is unclear. The ends were cut back, 1 base at V and 3 bases at J, with 12 bases in the middle. CDR1 is MGHRA and CDR2 is YSYEKL in the germline V gene. The CDR3 covers 15 residues. The CDR3 DNA is TGCGCCAGCAGCCAAGGGTACGGGGAGGACACTGAAGCTTTCTTT. This translates into CASSQGYGEDTEAFF.

V usage is TRBV18 and J usage is TRBJ2-5, with 12 bases lining up with TRBD1. The V gene's germline CDR1 is KGHSH and CDR2 LQKENI. V shed 3 bases, J shed 5 bases, and the junction held 7 bases outside the gene matches. This CDR3 spans 16 amino acids. The CDR3 here is CASSPGTGGQGETQYF. CDR3 DNA sequence: TGTGCCAGCTCACCCGGGACAGGGGGCCAAGGGGAGACCCAGTACTTC.

With respect to this clonotype: The germline gene is not matched at one end of the junction; a read error may be the cause. The V and J genes are TRBV15 and TRBJ1-1, with D possibly matching TRBD1 (5 bases). CDR3 length equals 16 residues. Germline CDR1 reads LNHNV; CDR2 reads YYDKDF (reference sequence). The chain's CDR3 is CATGRFPRDRYTEAFF. The CDR3 nucleotides are TGTGCCACCGGCAGATTCCCGAGGGACCGTTACACTGAAGCTTTCTTT.

This clonotype was recorded at least ten times. The rearrangement uses TRBV24-1 and TRBJ2-1; D perhaps matches TRBD1 (5 bases). CDR1 KGHDR and CDR2 SFDVKD come from the germline V gene. The CDR3 consists of 11 residues. V was clipped by 7 bases and J by 10 bases, with 10 bases between them. In DNA, the CDR3 is TGTGCCACCAGCGACAGCCACGAGCAGTTCTTC. Amino acid sequence: CATSDSHEQFF.